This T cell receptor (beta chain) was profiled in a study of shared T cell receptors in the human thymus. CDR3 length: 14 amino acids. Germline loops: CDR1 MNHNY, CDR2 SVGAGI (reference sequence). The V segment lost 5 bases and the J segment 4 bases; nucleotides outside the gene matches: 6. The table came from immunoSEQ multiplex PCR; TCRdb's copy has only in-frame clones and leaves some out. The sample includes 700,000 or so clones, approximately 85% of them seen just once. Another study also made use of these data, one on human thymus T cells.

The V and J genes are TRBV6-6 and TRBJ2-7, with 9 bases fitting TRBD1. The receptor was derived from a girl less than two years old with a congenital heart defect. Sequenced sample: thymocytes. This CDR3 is CASSQTGGGYEQYF. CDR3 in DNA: TGTGCCAGCAGTCAAACAGGGGGCGGGTACGAGCAGTACTTC.